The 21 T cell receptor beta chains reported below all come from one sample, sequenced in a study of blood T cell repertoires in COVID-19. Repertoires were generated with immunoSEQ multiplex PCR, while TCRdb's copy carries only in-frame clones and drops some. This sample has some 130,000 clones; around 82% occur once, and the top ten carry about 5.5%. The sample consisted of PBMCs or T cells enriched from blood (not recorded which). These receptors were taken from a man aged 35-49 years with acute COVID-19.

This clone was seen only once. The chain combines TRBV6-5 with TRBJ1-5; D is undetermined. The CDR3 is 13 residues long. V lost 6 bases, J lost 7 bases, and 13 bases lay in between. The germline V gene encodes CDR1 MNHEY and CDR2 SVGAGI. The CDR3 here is CASSYGEGQPQHF. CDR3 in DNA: TGTGCCAGCAGCTACGGGGAGGGACAGCCCCAGCATTTT.

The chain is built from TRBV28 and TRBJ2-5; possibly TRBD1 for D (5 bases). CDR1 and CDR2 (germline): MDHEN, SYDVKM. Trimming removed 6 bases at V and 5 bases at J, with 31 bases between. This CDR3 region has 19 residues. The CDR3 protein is CASSPDSQAWGYSEETQYF. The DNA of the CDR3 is TGTGCCAGCAGCCCCGACAGCCAGGCCTGGGGATATTCGGAGGAGACCCAGTACTTC.

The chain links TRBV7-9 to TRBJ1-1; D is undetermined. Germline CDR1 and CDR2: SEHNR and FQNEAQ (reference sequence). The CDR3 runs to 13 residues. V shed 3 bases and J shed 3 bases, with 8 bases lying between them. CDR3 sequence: CASSFREDTEAFF. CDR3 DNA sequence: TGTGCCAGCAGCTTTCGGGAGGACACTGAAGCTTTCTTT.

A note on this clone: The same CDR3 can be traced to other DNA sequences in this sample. CDR3 protein: CASSPGLAVYNEQFF. The CDR3 nucleotides read TGCGCCAGCAGCCCCGGTCTAGCGGTATACAATGAGCAGTTCTTC. V usage is TRBV4-3 and J usage is TRBJ2-1; 7 nucleotides line up with TRBD2. Germline V CDR1 and CDR2: LGHNA, YSLEER. The CDR3 runs 15 residues. The ends lost 4 bases at V and 4 bases at J; junction bases unmatched: 7.

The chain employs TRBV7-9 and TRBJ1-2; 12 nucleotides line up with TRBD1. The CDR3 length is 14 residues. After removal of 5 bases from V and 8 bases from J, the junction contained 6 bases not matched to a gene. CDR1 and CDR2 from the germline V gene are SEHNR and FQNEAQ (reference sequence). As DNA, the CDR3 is TGTGCCAGCAGCCCGGGACAGGGGGCGACAGGCTACACCTTC. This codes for CASSPGQGATGYTF.

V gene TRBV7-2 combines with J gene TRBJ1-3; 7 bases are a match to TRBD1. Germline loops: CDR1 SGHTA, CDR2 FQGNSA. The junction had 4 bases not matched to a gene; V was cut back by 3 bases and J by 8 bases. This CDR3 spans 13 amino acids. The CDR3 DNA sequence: TGTGCCAGCAGCTTCGACAGGGAGGACACCATATATTTT. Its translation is CASSFDREDTIYF.

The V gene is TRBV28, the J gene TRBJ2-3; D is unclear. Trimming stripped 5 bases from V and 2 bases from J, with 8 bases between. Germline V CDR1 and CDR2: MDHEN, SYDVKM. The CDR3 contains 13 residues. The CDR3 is CASSRKITDTQYF. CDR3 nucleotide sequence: TGTGCCAGCAGTCGTAAAATCACAGATACGCAGTATTTT.

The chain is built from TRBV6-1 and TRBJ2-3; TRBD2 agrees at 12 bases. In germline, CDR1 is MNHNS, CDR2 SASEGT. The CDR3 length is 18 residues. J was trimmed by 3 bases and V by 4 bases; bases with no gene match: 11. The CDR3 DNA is TGTGCCAGCAGTGCCCTTGGGTTAGGGACTAGCGGGACAGATACGCAGTATTTT. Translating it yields CASSALGLGTSGTDTQYF.

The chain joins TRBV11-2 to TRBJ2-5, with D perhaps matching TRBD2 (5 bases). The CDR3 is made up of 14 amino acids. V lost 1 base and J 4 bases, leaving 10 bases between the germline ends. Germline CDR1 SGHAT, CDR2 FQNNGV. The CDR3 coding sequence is TGTGCCAGCAGCTTAGTGGCGAGCGGAGAGACCCAGTACTTC. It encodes CASSLVASGETQYF.

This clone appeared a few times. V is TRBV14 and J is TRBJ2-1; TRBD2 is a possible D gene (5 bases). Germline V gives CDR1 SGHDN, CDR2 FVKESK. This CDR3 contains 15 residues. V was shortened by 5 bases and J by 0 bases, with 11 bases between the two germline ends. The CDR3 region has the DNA TGTGCCAGCAGCGCTAGCCTCAGCTCCTACAATGAGCAGTTCTTC. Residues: CASSASLSSYNEQFF.

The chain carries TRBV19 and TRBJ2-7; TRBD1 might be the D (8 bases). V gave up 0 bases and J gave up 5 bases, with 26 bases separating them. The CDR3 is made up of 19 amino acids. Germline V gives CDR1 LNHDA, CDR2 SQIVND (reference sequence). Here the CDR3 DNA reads TGTGCCAGTAGTATAGATCCTGGACTAGGACAGGGAGGAAGAAACGAGCAGTACTTC. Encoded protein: CASSIDPGLGQGGRNEQYF.

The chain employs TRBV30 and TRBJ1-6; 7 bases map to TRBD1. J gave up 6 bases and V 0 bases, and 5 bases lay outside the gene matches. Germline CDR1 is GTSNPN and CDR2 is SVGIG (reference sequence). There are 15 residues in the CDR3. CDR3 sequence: CAWSVPGTVNSPLHF. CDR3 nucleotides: TGTGCCTGGAGTGTACCCGGGACAGTTAATTCACCCCTCCACTTT. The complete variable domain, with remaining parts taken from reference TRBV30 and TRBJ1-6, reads SQTIHQWPATLVQPVGSPLSLECTVEGTSNPNLYWYRQAAGRGLQLLFYSVGIGQISSEVPQNLSASRPQDRQFILSSKKLLLSDSGFYLCAWSVPGTVNSPLHFGNGTRLTVT.

CDR3: CASSETGLNQPQHF. The CDR3 nucleotides read TGTGCCAGCAGTGAGACAGGGTTGAATCAGCCCCAGCATTTT. This rearrangement joins TRBV27 to TRBJ1-5, with 7 bases lining up with TRBD1. The CDR3 contains 14 residues. V was clipped by 5 bases and J by 4 bases; unmatched bases: 5. Germline V gene data show CDR1 as MNHEY and CDR2 as SMNVEV (reference sequence).

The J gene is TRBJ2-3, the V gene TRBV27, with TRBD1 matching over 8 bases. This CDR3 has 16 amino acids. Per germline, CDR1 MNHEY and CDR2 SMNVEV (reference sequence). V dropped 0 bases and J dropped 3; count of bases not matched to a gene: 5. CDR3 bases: TGTGCCAGCAGTTTATCGGCAGGGGGCGGGACAGATACGCAGTATTTT. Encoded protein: CASSLSAGGGTDTQYF.

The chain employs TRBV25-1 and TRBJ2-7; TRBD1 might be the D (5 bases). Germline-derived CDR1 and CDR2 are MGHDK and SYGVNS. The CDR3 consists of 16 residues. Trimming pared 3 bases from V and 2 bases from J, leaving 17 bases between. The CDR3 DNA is TGTGCCAGCAGTGACCCTCAGGGCCTCGCCCCCTACGAGCAGTACTTC. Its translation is CASSDPQGLAPYEQYF.

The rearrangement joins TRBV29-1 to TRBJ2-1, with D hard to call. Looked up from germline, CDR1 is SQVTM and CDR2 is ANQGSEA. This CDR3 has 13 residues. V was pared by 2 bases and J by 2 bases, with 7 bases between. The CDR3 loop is CSVEFRPYNEQFF. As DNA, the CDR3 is TGCAGCGTTGAATTCAGGCCCTACAATGAGCAGTTCTTC.

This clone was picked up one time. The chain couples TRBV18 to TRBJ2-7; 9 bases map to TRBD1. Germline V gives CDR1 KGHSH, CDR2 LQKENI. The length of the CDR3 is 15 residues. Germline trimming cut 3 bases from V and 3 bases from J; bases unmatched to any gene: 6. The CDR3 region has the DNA TGTGCCAGCTCACCGCGGACAGGGGACGGCTACGAGCAGTACTTC. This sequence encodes CASSPRTGDGYEQYF. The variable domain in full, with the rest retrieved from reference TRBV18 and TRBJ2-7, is NAGVMQNPRHLVRRRGQEARLRCSPMKGHSHVYWYRQLPEEGLKFMVYLQKENIIDESGMPKERFSAEFPKEGPSILRIQQVVRGDSAAYFCASSPRTGDGYEQYFGPGTRLTVT.

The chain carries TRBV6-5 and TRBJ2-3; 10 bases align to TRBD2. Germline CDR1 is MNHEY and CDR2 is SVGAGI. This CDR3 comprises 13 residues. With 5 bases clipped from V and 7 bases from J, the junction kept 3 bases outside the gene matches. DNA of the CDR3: TGTGCCAGCAGTCTAGCGGGGGTCCATACGCAGTATTTT. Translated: CASSLAGVHTQYF.

The CDR3 loop reads CASSDGGSGANVLTF. For the CDR3, the DNA is TGCGCCAGCAGTGATGGGGGGAGCGGGGCCAACGTCCTGACTTTC. V gene TRBV10-1 combines with J gene TRBJ2-6, with D maybe TRBD2 (6 bases). CDR3 length: 15 amino acids. The germline V gene has CDR1 WNHNN and CDR2 SYGVQD (reference sequence). The V and J ends lost 3 bases and 4 bases respectively, with 10 bases between them.

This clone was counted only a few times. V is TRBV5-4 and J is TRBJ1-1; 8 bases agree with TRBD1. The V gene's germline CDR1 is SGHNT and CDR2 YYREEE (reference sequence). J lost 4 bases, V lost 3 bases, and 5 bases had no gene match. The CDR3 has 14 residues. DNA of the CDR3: TGTGCCAGCAGCTGGAGGACAGGGCCCACTGAAGCTTTCTTT. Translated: CASSWRTGPTEAFF.

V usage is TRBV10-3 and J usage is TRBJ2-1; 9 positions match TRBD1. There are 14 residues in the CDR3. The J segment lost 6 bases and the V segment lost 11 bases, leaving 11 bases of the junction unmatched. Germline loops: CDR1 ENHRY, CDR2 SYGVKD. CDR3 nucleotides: TGTGCCTCAAACGGGGACAGGGCCTCCAATGAGCAGTTCTTC. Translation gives CASNGDRASNEQFF.